This TCR beta chain derives from a study of T cells in Graves' hyperthyroidism and ophthalmopathy. Regarding the study as a whole: Most expanded thyroid clonotypes above 0.001 also appeared in blood.

The V gene's germline CDR1 is KGHDR and CDR2 SFDVKD. The CDR3 sequence is 15 residues long. With respect to this clonotype: The antigen is not known. A read error may produce the germline difference seen at one junction end.

Amplified TCR beta CDR3 regions derived from RNA transcripts. The HTBI primer set was used in a first-round RT-PCR of the TCR CDR3. TCRdb reprocessed the multiplex PCR reads with MiXCR, giving one entry per CDR3 protein. This table has about 660,000 distinct CDR3 sequences, roughly 45% appearing once. Exclusion of patients followed from uncontrolled infection, other autoimmune disease, pregnancy or lactation. V gene TRBV24-1 combines with J gene TRBJ2-7; D is ambiguous. Sequencing used peripheral blood or thyroid tissue (not recorded which). The TCR comes from an adult man with Graves' disease, either hyperthyroidism or ophthalmopathy (not recorded which). In DNA, the CDR3 is TGTGCCAGCAGTGATGGGGAAGCCTCCGCCCACGAGCAGTACTTC. It specifies CASSDGEASAHEQYF.